The TCR beta chain under discussion was sequenced for a study of T cell changes during pregnancy in multiple sclerosis. Generated by immunoSEQ multiplex PCR, the TCRdb table keeps only in-frame clones and is missing some. This table holds 20,000 to 25,000 clones, 86% found once. This clone is medium-sized (0.01 to 0.1%). This specimen was CD8+ T cells from peripheral blood mononuclear cells, taken in the first trimester of pregnancy. The receptor's source is a female donor in good health, enrolled as a control in a pregnancy study.

CDR3 nucleotide sequence: TGTGCCAGCAGCCCGAAGGCGGTACCTCAAGAGACCCAGTACTTC. This codes for CASSPKAVPQETQYF. This rearrangement joins TRBV7-9 to TRBJ2-5; unclear D gene. The CDR3 runs to 15 residues. Looked up from germline, CDR1 is SEHNR and CDR2 is FQNEAQ (reference sequence). V dropped 5 bases and J dropped 2 bases, with 15 bases sitting between them.